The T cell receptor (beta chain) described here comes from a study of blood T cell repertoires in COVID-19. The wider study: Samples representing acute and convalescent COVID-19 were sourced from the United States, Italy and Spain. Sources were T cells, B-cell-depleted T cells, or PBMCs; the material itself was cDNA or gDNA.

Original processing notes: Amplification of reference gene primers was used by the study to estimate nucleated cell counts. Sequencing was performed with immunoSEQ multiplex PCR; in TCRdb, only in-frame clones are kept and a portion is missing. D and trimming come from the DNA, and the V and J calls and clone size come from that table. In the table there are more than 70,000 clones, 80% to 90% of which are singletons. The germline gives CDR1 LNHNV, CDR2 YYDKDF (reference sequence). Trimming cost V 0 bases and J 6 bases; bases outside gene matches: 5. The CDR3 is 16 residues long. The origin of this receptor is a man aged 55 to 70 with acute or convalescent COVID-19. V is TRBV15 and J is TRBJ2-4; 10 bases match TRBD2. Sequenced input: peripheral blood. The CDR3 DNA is TGTGCCACCAGCAGAGATCAGAGGACTAGCGGAAACATTCAGTACTTC. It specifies CATSRDQRTSGNIQYF. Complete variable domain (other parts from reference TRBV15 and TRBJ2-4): DAMVIQNPRYQVTQFGKPVTLSCSQTLNHNVMYWYQQKSSQAPKLLFHYYDKDFNNEADTPDNFQSRRPNTSFCFLDIRSPGLGDTAMYLCATSRDQRTSGNIQYFGAGTRLSVL.